This is a list of T cell receptor beta chains from one sample in a study of cytomegalovirus exposure and HLA in healthy donors. Sequencing used immunoSEQ multiplex PCR; TCRdb keeps in-frame clones, though not all of them. The sample records about 170,000 clones, 70% to 80% being singletons. Material: PBMCs. The receptor set was obtained from a woman aged 25 to 39 in good health and CMV-seropositive. Both conserved end residues are part of each CDR3. The order of the fields is J gene, clone size, D gene, V gene, CDR3 protein, CDR3 DNA. D genes are given only for firm matches. A row's size may be missing; if present it is once, few, many or a size class.

j_call: TRBJ1-1; clone_size: .; d_call: TRBD1; v_call: TRBV2; cdr3_aa: CASSRDRVAEAFF; cdr3_nt: TGTGCCAGCAGCCGGGACAGGGTGGCTGAAGCTTTCTTT
j_call: TRBJ1-1; clone_size: .; d_call: .; v_call: TRBV13; cdr3_aa: CASSLGPLRNTEAFF; cdr3_nt: TGTGCCAGCAGCTTAGGGCCCCTCAGAAACACTGAAGCTTTCTTT
j_call: TRBJ2-5; clone_size: once; d_call: TRBD2; v_call: TRBV27; cdr3_aa: CASRGSGRETQYF; cdr3_nt: TGTGCCAGCAGGGGAAGCGGGAGGGAGACCCAGTACTTC
j_call: TRBJ2-7; clone_size: .; d_call: TRBD1; v_call: TRBV15; cdr3_aa: CATSRDRTGNEQYF; cdr3_nt: TGTGCCACCAGCAGAGACCGGACAGGGAACGAGCAGTACTTC
j_call: TRBJ1-1; clone_size: once; d_call: .; v_call: TRBV19; cdr3_aa: CASSISGSEAFF; cdr3_nt: TGTGCCAGTAGTATATCAGGGTCTGAAGCTTTCTTT
j_call: TRBJ2-2; clone_size: .; d_call: .; v_call: TRBV7-6; cdr3_aa: CASSLLRGGRDTGELFF; cdr3_nt: TGTGCCAGCAGCCTACTAAGGGGCGGCAGGGACACCGGGGAGCTGTTTTTT
j_call: TRBJ1-2; clone_size: once; d_call: .; v_call: TRBV28; cdr3_aa: CATRQHSTSGYGYTF; cdr3_nt: TGTGCCACTCGACAGCATTCTACCTCGGGCTATGGCTACACCTTC
j_call: TRBJ2-5; clone_size: few; d_call: TRBD1; v_call: TRBV5-6; cdr3_aa: CASSLVGQGTGTQYF; cdr3_nt: TGTGCCAGCAGCTTGGTGGGACAGGGGACCGGGACCCAGTACTTC
j_call: TRBJ1-2; clone_size: .; d_call: .; v_call: TRBV5-1; cdr3_aa: CASSLEQGGSYGYTF; cdr3_nt: TGCGCCAGCAGCTTGGAACAGGGTGGGAGCTATGGCTACACCTTC
j_call: TRBJ2-3; clone_size: .; d_call: TRBD2; v_call: TRBV11-2; cdr3_aa: CASSPLAGAGDTQYF; cdr3_nt: TGTGCCAGCAGCCCGTTAGCGGGAGCAGGAGATACGCAGTATTTT
j_call: TRBJ2-1; clone_size: few; d_call: .; v_call: TRBV4-1; cdr3_aa: CASSLIGGPEQFF; cdr3_nt: TGCGCCAGCAGCTTGATTGGCGGGCCTGAGCAGTTCTTC
j_call: TRBJ2-1; clone_size: .; d_call: .; v_call: TRBV7-9; cdr3_aa: CASSPAGRSSYNEQFF; cdr3_nt: TGTGCCAGCAGCCCCGCGGGAAGGAGCTCCTACAATGAGCAGTTCTTC
j_call: TRBJ1-6; clone_size: once; d_call: .; v_call: TRBV28; cdr3_aa: CASSRSRPGYGGGHNSPLHF; cdr3_nt: TGTGCCAGCAGTCGCTCCCGGCCGGGGTACGGGGGTGGCCATAATTCACCCCTCCACTTT
j_call: TRBJ2-7; clone_size: .; d_call: .; v_call: TRBV7-2; cdr3_aa: CASSLRTMNYEQYF; cdr3_nt: TGTGCCAGCAGCCTCCGGACAATGAACTACGAGCAGTACTTC
j_call: TRBJ2-1; clone_size: .; d_call: TRBD2; v_call: TRBV30; cdr3_aa: CAWEGLAPLGQFF; cdr3_nt: TGTGCCTGGGAGGGACTAGCGCCTCTAGGGCAGTTCTTC
j_call: TRBJ2-7; clone_size: .; d_call: .; v_call: TRBV5-6; cdr3_aa: CASSSIPEEVQYF; cdr3_nt: TGTGCCAGCAGCTCTATTCCGGAGGAAGTACAGTACTTC
j_call: TRBJ1-4; clone_size: once; d_call: TRBD1; v_call: TRBV28; cdr3_aa: CASSFPGQGATNEKLFF; cdr3_nt: TGTGCCAGCAGTTTCCCGGGACAGGGGGCAACTAATGAAAAACTGTTTTTT
j_call: TRBJ1-4; clone_size: once; d_call: TRBD1; v_call: TRBV18; cdr3_aa: CASSQGAGEKLFF; cdr3_nt: TGTGCCAGCTCACAGGGGGCAGGGGAAAAACTGTTTTTT
j_call: TRBJ1-1; clone_size: .; d_call: TRBD1; v_call: TRBV4-3; cdr3_aa: CASSQSNRGWPEAFF; cdr3_nt: TGCGCCAGCAGCCAGTCGAACAGGGGCTGGCCTGAAGCTTTCTTT
j_call: TRBJ1-6; clone_size: .; d_call: TRBD1; v_call: TRBV10-2; cdr3_aa: CASSGTVMGSPLHF; cdr3_nt: TGCGCCAGCAGCGGGACAGTCATGGGGTCACCCCTCCACTTT
j_call: TRBJ2-4; clone_size: few; d_call: TRBD2; v_call: TRBV4-1; cdr3_aa: CASSRGGLAGDAKNIQYF; cdr3_nt: TGCGCCAGCAGCCGTGGGGGTCTAGCGGGGGACGCCAAAAACATTCAGTACTTC
j_call: TRBJ2-1; clone_size: .; d_call: TRBD1; v_call: TRBV7-9; cdr3_aa: CASSPKPDRGWNEQFF; cdr3_nt: TGTGCCAGCAGCCCAAAACCTGACAGGGGATGGAATGAGCAGTTCTTC
j_call: TRBJ2-3; clone_size: .; d_call: TRBD2; v_call: TRBV7-2; cdr3_aa: CASSRQGASGSSLTDTQYF; cdr3_nt: TGTGCCAGCAGCAGACAGGGCGCTAGCGGGAGCTCGCTTACAGATACGCAGTATTTT
j_call: TRBJ2-7; clone_size: .; d_call: TRBD1; v_call: TRBV4-1; cdr3_aa: CASSPLTGSYEQYF; cdr3_nt: TGCGCCAGCAGCCCCCTGACAGGGAGCTACGAGCAGTACTTC
j_call: TRBJ1-2; clone_size: .; d_call: .; v_call: TRBV7-9; cdr3_aa: CASSGLRLDGYTF; cdr3_nt: TGTGCCAGCAGCGGTCTCAGGCTGGATGGCTACACCTTC
j_call: TRBJ2-2; clone_size: .; d_call: TRBD1; v_call: TRBV5-1; cdr3_aa: CASSLRTGANTGELFF; cdr3_nt: TGCGCCAGCAGCTTAAGGACAGGGGCGAACACCGGGGAGCTGTTTTTT
j_call: TRBJ2-1; clone_size: .; d_call: .; v_call: TRBV5-1; cdr3_aa: CASSPRTGRAGNEQFF; cdr3_nt: TGCGCCAGCAGCCCTAGGACTGGCCGTGCGGGCAATGAGCAGTTCTTC
j_call: TRBJ2-7; clone_size: .; d_call: .; v_call: TRBV4-3; cdr3_aa: CASSQDVFRDYEQYF; cdr3_nt: TGCGCCAGCAGCCAAGACGTATTCCGGGACTACGAGCAGTACTTC
j_call: TRBJ1-5; clone_size: .; d_call: .; v_call: TRBV7-9; cdr3_aa: CASSPRGGVDQPQHF; cdr3_nt: TGTGCCAGCAGCCCCCGTGGCGGGGTAGATCAGCCCCAGCATTTT
j_call: TRBJ1-4; clone_size: .; d_call: TRBD1; v_call: TRBV27; cdr3_aa: CASTWDRGGEKLFF; cdr3_nt: TGTGCCAGCACTTGGGACAGGGGAGGTGAAAAACTGTTTTTT
j_call: TRBJ2-2; clone_size: .; d_call: TRBD1; v_call: TRBV5-4; cdr3_aa: CASSRDRGNTGELFF; cdr3_nt: TGTGCCAGCAGCAGGGACAGGGGGAACACCGGGGAGCTGTTTTTT
j_call: TRBJ1-2; clone_size: few; d_call: TRBD1; v_call: TRBV7-2; cdr3_aa: CASSWGQGIYGYTF; cdr3_nt: TGTGCCAGCAGCTGGGGACAGGGGATATATGGCTACACCTTC
j_call: TRBJ2-4; clone_size: once; d_call: .; v_call: TRBV6-6; cdr3_aa: CASSYLGGQNIQYF; cdr3_nt: TGTGCCAGCAGTTACTTGGGGGGGCAAAACATTCAGTACTTC
j_call: TRBJ2-7; clone_size: .; d_call: TRBD2; v_call: TRBV6-1; cdr3_aa: CASSASGRSWEQYF; cdr3_nt: TGTGCCAGCAGTGCAAGCGGGAGGTCTTGGGAGCAGTACTTC
j_call: TRBJ1-4; clone_size: once; d_call: TRBD1; v_call: TRBV19; cdr3_aa: CASSIRSPGQSSEKLFF; cdr3_nt: TGTGCCAGTAGCATTAGATCGCCGGGACAGTCCTCTGAAAAACTGTTTTTT
j_call: TRBJ2-7; clone_size: few; d_call: TRBD2; v_call: TRBV5-5; cdr3_aa: CASKLAGEGYEQYF; cdr3_nt: TGTGCCAGCAAACTAGCGGGAGAGGGTTACGAGCAGTACTTC
j_call: TRBJ1-5; clone_size: once; d_call: .; v_call: TRBV7-6; cdr3_aa: CASSLGQGMSNQPQHF; cdr3_nt: TGTGCCAGCAGCTTAGGTCAGGGGATGAGCAATCAGCCCCAGCATTTT
j_call: TRBJ1-2; clone_size: .; d_call: TRBD1; v_call: TRBV5-1; cdr3_aa: CASSLSTGVLGGYTF; cdr3_nt: TGCGCCAGCAGCTTGAGCACAGGGGTTCTGGGTGGCTACACCTTC
j_call: TRBJ1-5; clone_size: .; d_call: .; v_call: TRBV7-8; cdr3_aa: CASSLGADRRLNQPQHF; cdr3_nt: TGTGCCAGCAGCTTAGGAGCAGACAGGCGCCTCAATCAGCCCCAGCATTTT
j_call: TRBJ2-1; clone_size: few; d_call: TRBD1; v_call: TRBV10-1; cdr3_aa: CASSQDRGREQFF; cdr3_nt: TGCGCCAGCAGTCAAGACAGGGGGCGCGAGCAGTTCTTC
j_call: TRBJ1-1; clone_size: .; d_call: .; v_call: TRBV11-3; cdr3_aa: CASSWGMNTEAFF; cdr3_nt: TGTGCCAGCAGTTGGGGCATGAACACTGAAGCTTTCTTT
j_call: TRBJ2-3; clone_size: .; d_call: TRBD1; v_call: TRBV10-1; cdr3_aa: CASSATGDRTDTQYF; cdr3_nt: TGCGCCAGCAGTGCTACAGGGGATCGCACAGATACGCAGTATTTT
j_call: TRBJ1-1; clone_size: .; d_call: TRBD1; v_call: TRBV28; cdr3_aa: CASSRTGSRNTEAFF; cdr3_nt: TGTGCCAGCAGTAGGACAGGGTCACGGAACACTGAAGCTTTCTTT
j_call: TRBJ2-3; clone_size: few; d_call: TRBD2; v_call: TRBV5-1; cdr3_aa: CASSIAGGPSTDTQYF; cdr3_nt: TGCGCCAGCAGCATAGCGGGAGGGCCGAGCACAGATACGCAGTATTTT
j_call: TRBJ1-1; clone_size: .; d_call: .; v_call: TRBV6-5; cdr3_aa: CASAVNREAEAFF; cdr3_nt: TGTGCCAGCGCCGTTAATCGGGAAGCTGAAGCTTTCTTT